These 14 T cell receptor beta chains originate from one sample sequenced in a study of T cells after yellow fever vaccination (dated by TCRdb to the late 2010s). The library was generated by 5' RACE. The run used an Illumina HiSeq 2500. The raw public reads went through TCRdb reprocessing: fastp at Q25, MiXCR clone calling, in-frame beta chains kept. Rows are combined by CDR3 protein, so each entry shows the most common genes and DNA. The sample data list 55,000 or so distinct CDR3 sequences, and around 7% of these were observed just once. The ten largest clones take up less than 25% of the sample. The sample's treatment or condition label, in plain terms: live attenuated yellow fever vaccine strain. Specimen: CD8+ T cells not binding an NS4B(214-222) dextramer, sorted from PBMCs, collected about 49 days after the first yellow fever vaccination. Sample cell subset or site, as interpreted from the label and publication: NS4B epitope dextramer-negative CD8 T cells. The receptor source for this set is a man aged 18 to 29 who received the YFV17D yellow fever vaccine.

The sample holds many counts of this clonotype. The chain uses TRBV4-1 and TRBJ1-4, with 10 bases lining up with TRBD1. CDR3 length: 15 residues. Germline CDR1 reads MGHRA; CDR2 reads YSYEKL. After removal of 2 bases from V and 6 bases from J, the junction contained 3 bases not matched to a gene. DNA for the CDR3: TGCGCCAGCAGCCAATGGACAGGGGGAGATGAAAAACTGTTTTTT. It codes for CASSQWTGGDEKLFF.

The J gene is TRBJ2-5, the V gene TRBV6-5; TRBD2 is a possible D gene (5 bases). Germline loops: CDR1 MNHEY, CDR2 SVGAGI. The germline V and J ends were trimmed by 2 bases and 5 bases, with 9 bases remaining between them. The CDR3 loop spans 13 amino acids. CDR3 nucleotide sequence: TGTGCCAGCAGTTACAACGGGAAGGAGACCCAGTACTTC. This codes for CASSYNGKETQYF.

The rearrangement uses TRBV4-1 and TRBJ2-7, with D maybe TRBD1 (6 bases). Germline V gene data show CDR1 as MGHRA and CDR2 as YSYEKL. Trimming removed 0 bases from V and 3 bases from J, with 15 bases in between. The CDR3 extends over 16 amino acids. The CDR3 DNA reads TGCGCCAGCAGCCAAGATCAGGGGCCGGGCGGCTACGAGCAGTACTTC. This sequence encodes CASSQDQGPGGYEQYF.

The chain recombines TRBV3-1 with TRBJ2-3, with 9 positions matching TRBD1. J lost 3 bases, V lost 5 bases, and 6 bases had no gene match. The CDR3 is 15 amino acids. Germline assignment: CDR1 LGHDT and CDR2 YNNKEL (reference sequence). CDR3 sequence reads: CASSSGTGLTDTQYF. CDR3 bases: TGTGCCAGCAGCTCCGGGACAGGGTTGACAGATACGCAGTATTTT.

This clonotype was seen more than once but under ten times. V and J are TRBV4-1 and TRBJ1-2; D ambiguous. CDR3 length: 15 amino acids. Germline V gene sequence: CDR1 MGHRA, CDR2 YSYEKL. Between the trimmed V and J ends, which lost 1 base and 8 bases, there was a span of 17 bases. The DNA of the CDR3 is TGCGCCAGCAGCCAAGTACCCGACCCCAGTAGGGGCTACACCTTC. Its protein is CASSQVPDPSRGYTF.

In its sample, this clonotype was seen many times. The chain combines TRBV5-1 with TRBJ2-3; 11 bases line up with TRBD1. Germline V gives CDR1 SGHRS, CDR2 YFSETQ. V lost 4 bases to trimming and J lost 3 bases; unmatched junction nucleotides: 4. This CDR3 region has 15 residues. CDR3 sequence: CASSTGTGGTDTQYF. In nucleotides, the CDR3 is TGCGCCAGCAGCACCGGGACAGGGGGAACAGATACGCAGTATTTT.

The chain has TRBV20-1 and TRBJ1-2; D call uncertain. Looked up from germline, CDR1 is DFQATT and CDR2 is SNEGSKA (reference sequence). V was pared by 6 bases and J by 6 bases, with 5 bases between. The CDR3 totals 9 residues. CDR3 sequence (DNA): TGCAGTGCGGGCAATGGCTACACCTTC. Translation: CSAGNGYTF.

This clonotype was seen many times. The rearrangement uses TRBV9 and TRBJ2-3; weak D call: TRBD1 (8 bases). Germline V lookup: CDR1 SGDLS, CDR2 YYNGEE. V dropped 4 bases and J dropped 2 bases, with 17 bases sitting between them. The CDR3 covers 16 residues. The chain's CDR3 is CASSYRGGEPTDTQYF. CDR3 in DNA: TGTGCCAGCAGCTACAGGGGGGGGGAGCCCACAGATACGCAGTATTTT.

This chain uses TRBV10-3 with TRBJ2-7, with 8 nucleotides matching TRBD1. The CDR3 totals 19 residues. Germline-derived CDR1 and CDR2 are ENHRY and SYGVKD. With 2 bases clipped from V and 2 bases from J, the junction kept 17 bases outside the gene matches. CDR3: CAISEGARRTGQVAYEQYF. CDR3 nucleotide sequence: TGTGCCATCAGTGAGGGGGCTCGAAGAACGGGACAGGTCGCCTACGAGCAGTACTTC.

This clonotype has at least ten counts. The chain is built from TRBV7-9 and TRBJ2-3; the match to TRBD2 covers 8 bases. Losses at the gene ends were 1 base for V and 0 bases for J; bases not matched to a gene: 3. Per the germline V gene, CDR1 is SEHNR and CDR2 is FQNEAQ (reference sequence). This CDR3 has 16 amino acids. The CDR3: CASSLEAGASTDTQYF. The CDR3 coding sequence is TGTGCCAGCAGCTTAGAAGCGGGGGCCAGCACAGATACGCAGTATTTT.

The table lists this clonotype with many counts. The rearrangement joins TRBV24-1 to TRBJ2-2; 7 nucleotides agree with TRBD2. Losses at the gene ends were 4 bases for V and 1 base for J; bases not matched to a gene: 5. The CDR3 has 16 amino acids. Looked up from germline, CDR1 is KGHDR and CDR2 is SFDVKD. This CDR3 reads CATSEPLAENTGELFF. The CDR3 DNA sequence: TGTGCCACCAGTGAGCCCCTAGCGGAGAACACCGGGGAGCTGTTTTTT.

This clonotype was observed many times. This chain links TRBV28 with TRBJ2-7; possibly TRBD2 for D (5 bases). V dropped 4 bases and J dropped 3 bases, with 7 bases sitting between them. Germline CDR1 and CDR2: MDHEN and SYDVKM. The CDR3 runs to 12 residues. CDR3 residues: CASSSRGYEQYF. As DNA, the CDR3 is TGTGCCAGCAGTTCCCGGGGCTACGAGCAGTACTTC.

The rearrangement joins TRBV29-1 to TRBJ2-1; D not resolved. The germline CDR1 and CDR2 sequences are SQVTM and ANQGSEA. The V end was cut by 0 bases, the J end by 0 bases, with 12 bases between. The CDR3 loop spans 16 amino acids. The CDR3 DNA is TGCAGCGTTGAAGATCTCGACACCCTCTCCTACAATGAGCAGTTCTTC. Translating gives CSVEDLDTLSYNEQFF.

As DNA, the CDR3 is TGTGCCAGCAGTCCCCGGGCGGCGTCGGGGACCCAGTACTTC. This translates into CASSPRAASGTQYF. The J gene is TRBJ2-5, the V gene TRBV27; D unclear. The CDR3 contains 14 residues. Deletions cut 5 bases from V and 7 bases from J, with 17 bases between. From germline, CDR1 is MNHEY and CDR2 SMNVEV (reference sequence).